This T cell receptor (beta chain) was recorded in a study of T cell responses to AZD1222 COVID-19 vaccine. Clones were sequenced by immunoSEQ multiplex PCR, and TCRdb holds only the in-frame ones, with some missing. The sample yields tens of thousands of clones, roughly nine tenths seen once. The CDR3 sequence is 20 residues long. CDR1 and CDR2 from the germline V gene are GTSNPN and SVGIG (reference sequence). The V end lost 0 bases, the J end lost 2 bases, and 25 bases lay between the germline ends. The specimen comprised peripheral blood, sampled on day 0 of AZD1222 vaccination. The source is an adult in good health. The gene calls are TRBV30 and TRBJ1-4, with D possibly TRBD1 on 6 matching bases. DNA of the CDR3: TGTGCCTGGAGTGTCCCCCTCCTCCTAGGGGGTAGGGGTACTAATGAAAAACTGTTTTTT. Its protein product is CAWSVPLLLGGRGTNEKLFF.